The following is a TCR beta chain sequence with its context. Clones were sequenced by immunoSEQ multiplex PCR, and TCRdb holds only the in-frame ones, with some missing. In the table there are some 160,000 clones, roughly 90% of which are singletons. This CDR3 contains 14 residues. The germline V gene encodes CDR1 SGHVS and CDR2 FQNEAQ. V was shortened by 1 base and J by 6 bases, with 10 bases between the two germline ends. The source of the sample is a study of cytomegalovirus exposure and HLA in healthy donors. This sequence joins TRBV7-8 and TRBJ2-1; possible D gene TRBD2, 6 bases. This receptor was obtained from a man between 18 and 29 years old in good health and CMV-seronegative. The sequenced material came from PBMCs. The chain's CDR3 is CASSLDGTGNEQFF. The CDR3 DNA reads TGTGCCAGCAGCTTAGATGGGACTGGCAATGAGCAGTTCTTC. Filled out from reference TRBV7-8 and TRBJ2-1, the complete variable domain reads GAGVSQSPRYKVAKRGQDVALRCDPISGHVSLFWYQQALGQGPEFLTYFQNEAQLDKSGLPSDRFFAERPEGSVSTLKIQRTQQEDSAVYLCASSLDGTGNEQFFGPGTRLTVL.